The 18 T cell receptor beta chains below were found in one sample sequenced in a study of regulatory T cells in long-lasting Graves disease. Construction of the TCR beta libraries employed iRepertoire HTBI primers in conjunction with Arm-PCR of CDR3 regions. TCRdb reprocessed the multiplex PCR reads via MiXCR and lists one record per CDR3 protein. The table has about 530,000 distinct CDR3 sequences, about 16% seen once. Indicated time point: newly diagnosed GD, antithyroid drugs for less than 3 months. TCR sequences were obtained from RNA taken from PBMCs. The data were also submitted as part of a second study, on T cells in Graves' hyperthyroidism and ophthalmopathy.

This sample comprised peripheral blood mononuclear cells (PBMCs), obtained at new diagnosis, from a patient treated with antithyroid drugs. These receptors were collected from a woman aged 35 to 59 with Graves disease.

There are many counts of this clonotype. The chain uses TRBV2 and TRBJ1-1; TRBD1 matches at 10 bases. V was pared by 6 bases and J by 1 base, with 5 bases of the junction left unmatched. This CDR3 spans 15 amino acids. CDR1 is SNHLY, CDR2 FYNNEI, per germline. CDR3 in DNA: TGTGCCAGCAGGTCGAGACAGGGGGCGAACACTGAAGCTTTCTTT. Translation: CASRSRQGANTEAFF.

This clonotype was observed at least ten times. The J gene is TRBJ1-1, the V gene TRBV7-9; weak D call: TRBD1 (6 bases). Looked up from germline, CDR1 is SEHNR and CDR2 is FQNEAQ (reference sequence). Deletions cut 10 bases from V and 1 base from J, with 13 bases between. This CDR3 contains 13 residues. The CDR3 DNA follows: TGTGCCACCACCCTGACAGGGAACACTGAAGCTTTCTTT. It specifies CATTLTGNTEAFF.

This clonotype was seen repeatedly, ten times or more. The rearrangement uses TRBV20-1 and TRBJ2-5; the D gene is possibly TRBD1 (6 bases). The V and J ends lost 3 bases and 5 bases respectively, with 13 bases between them. The CDR3 contains 13 residues. The germline V gene has CDR1 DFQATT and CDR2 SNEGSKA (reference sequence). CDR3: CSARSGAWETQYF. CDR3 sequence (DNA): TGCAGTGCTAGGTCAGGGGCTTGGGAGACCCAGTACTTC.

The sample holds many counts of this clonotype. The chain joins TRBV5-1 to TRBJ1-5; possibly TRBD1 for D (5 bases). Trimming shortened V by 1 base and J by 6 bases, and 8 bases separated the two germline ends. CDR3 length: 13 residues. From germline, CDR1 is SGHRS and CDR2 YFSETQ. This CDR3 is CASSLFGAQPQHF. CDR3 coding DNA: TGCGCCAGCAGCTTGTTCGGGGCTCAGCCCCAGCATTTT.

The table lists this clonotype with a few counts. This sequence joins TRBV10-3 and TRBJ1-6; D is ambiguous. Looked up from germline, CDR1 is ENHRY and CDR2 is SYGVKD. The V and J ends lost 6 bases and 2 bases respectively, with 11 bases between them. The CDR3 has 15 residues. The CDR3 loop is CAIRADPTYNSPLHF. CDR3 in DNA: TGTGCCATCAGGGCAGACCCTACCTATAATTCACCCCTCCACTTT.

The chain uses TRBV18 and TRBJ1-1; the match to TRBD1 covers 8 bases. The CDR3 contains 14 residues. Germline CDR1 reads KGHSH; CDR2 reads LQKENI. With 5 bases clipped from V and 5 bases from J, the junction kept 7 bases outside the gene matches. The CDR3 protein is CASSSYRGGTEAFF. DNA of the CDR3: TGTGCCAGCTCATCCTACAGGGGGGGAACTGAAGCTTTCTTT. Complete variable domain (other parts from reference TRBV18 and TRBJ1-1): NAGVMQNPRHLVRRRGQEARLRCSPMKGHSHVYWYRQLPEEGLKFMVYLQKENIIDESGMPKERFSAEFPKEGPSILRIQQVVRGDSAAYFCASSSYRGGTEAFFGQGTRLTVV.

V is TRBV6-4 and J is TRBJ1-1; the match to TRBD1 covers 7 bases. The CDR3 runs to 18 residues. Germline assignment: CDR1 MRHNA and CDR2 SNTAGT. Unmatched junction bases numbered 12, after V lost 2 bases and J lost 0 bases. Written as DNA, the CDR3 is TGTGCCAGCAGTGACCCATCCGGGACAGACACGATGAACACTGAAGCTTTCTTT. It is translated as CASSDPSGTDTMNTEAFF.

This clonotype has only a few counts. The chain carries TRBV30 and TRBJ2-2; a possible D gene is TRBD1 (6 bases). Germline V CDR1 and CDR2: GTSNPN, SVGIG (reference sequence). V lost 4 bases to trimming and J lost 2 bases, with 11 bases between them. CDR3 size: 14 residues. CDR3 in amino acids: CAWIKDRNTGELFF. CDR3 in DNA: TGTGCCTGGATTAAGGACAGAAACACCGGGGAGCTGTTTTTT. Full variable domain (remainder filled in from reference TRBV30 and TRBJ2-2): SQTIHQWPATLVQPVGSPLSLECTVEGTSNPNLYWYRQAAGRGLQLLFYSVGIGQISSEVPQNLSASRPQDRQFILSSKKLLLSDSGFYLCAWIKDRNTGELFFGEGSRLTVL.

Concerning this clonotype: This could be a read error, since a much larger clone is one nucleotide away. The rearrangement links TRBV6-5 to TRBJ1-1; D is perhaps TRBD1 (5 bases). From germline, CDR1 is MNHEY and CDR2 SVGAGI. CDR3 length: 15 amino acids. Between the trimmed V and J ends, which lost 2 bases and 1 base, there was a span of 11 bases. The CDR3 DNA follows: TGTGCCAGCAGTTACGAGGGGCAGGGGAACACTGAAGCTTTCTTT. Translated, it gives CASSYEGQGNTEAFF.

There are a few counts of this clonotype. V and J are TRBV20-1 and TRBJ1-2; no clear D gene. The germline CDR1 and CDR2 sequences are DFQATT and SNEGSKA (reference sequence). CDR3 length: 13 amino acids. V lost 1 base, J lost 3 bases, and 9 bases lay in between. CDR3: CSARVWGDYGYTF. The CDR3 region has the DNA TGCAGTGCTAGAGTGTGGGGAGACTATGGCTACACCTTC.

The chain joins TRBV4-1 to TRBJ1-2; no clear D. V gave up 0 bases and J gave up 8 bases, with 19 bases separating them. The CDR3 runs to 16 residues. CDR1 is MGHRA, CDR2 YSYEKL, per germline. The CDR3 DNA reads as TGCGCCAGCAGCCAAGATTTATGGGTCGCTGGTCGAGGCTACACCTTC. Translated, it gives CASSQDLWVAGRGYTF.

This clonotype has ten or more counts. The rearrangement joins TRBV3-1 to TRBJ2-7, with D perhaps TRBD2 (5 bases). This CDR3 contains 12 residues. Trimming removed 5 bases at V and 3 bases at J, with 8 bases between. Per the germline V gene, CDR1 is LGHDT and CDR2 is YNNKEL (reference sequence). The CDR3 sequence: CASSRGNYEQYF. CDR3 sequence (DNA): TGTGCCAGCAGCAGAGGGAACTACGAGCAGTACTTC.

This clonotype was picked up many times. CDR3 sequence reads: CSASDLRETQYF. The CDR3 DNA reads as TGCAGTGCTAGTGACCTCCGGGAGACCCAGTACTTC. This rearrangement joins TRBV20-1 to TRBJ2-5; D not resolved. Germline V gene data show CDR1 as DFQATT and CDR2 as SNEGSKA (reference sequence). This CDR3 region has 12 residues. The V end lost 3 bases, the J end lost 5 bases, and 10 bases lay between the germline ends.

The genes are TRBV6-9 and TRBJ1-2; TRBD1 is a possible D gene (6 bases). CDR1 is MNHGY, CDR2 SVAAGI, per germline. V was cut by 3 bases and J by 8 bases, with 13 bases left in between. The CDR3 consists of 13 residues. CDR3 in amino acids: CASSYLGAVGYTF. The CDR3 bases are TGTGCCAGCAGTTACCTGGGGGCCGTCGGCTACACCTTC.

This clonotype appeared a few times. V and J are TRBV19 and TRBJ1-1, with D tentatively TRBD1 (5 bases). The germline V gene encodes CDR1 LNHDA and CDR2 SQIVND (reference sequence). The germline V and J ends were trimmed by 7 bases and 0 bases, with 12 bases remaining between them. This CDR3 has 14 residues. CDR3 loop: CASMGGAMNTEAFF. The CDR3 coding sequence is TGTGCCAGTATGGGCGGGGCCATGAACACTGAAGCTTTCTTT.

Ten or more counts support this clonotype. The rearrangement links TRBV20-1 to TRBJ2-3; D is unclear. The CDR3 has 13 amino acids. The ends were cut back, 3 bases at V and 1 base at J, with 8 bases in the middle. Germline CDR1 is DFQATT and CDR2 is SNEGSKA (reference sequence). DNA for the CDR3: TGCAGTGCTAGGGGGTCTGGCACAGATACGCAGTATTTT. This gives the protein CSARGSGTDTQYF.

J is TRBJ2-7 and V is TRBV9, with 7 bases aligning to TRBD2. With V trimmed by 3 bases and J by 0 bases, 0 bases remained unmatched. The CDR3 is 13 amino acids. Germline lookup yields CDR1 SGDLS and CDR2 YYNGEE. The CDR3 nucleotides read TGTGCCAGCAGCGCGGGGGGCTCCTACGAGCAGTACTTC. It translates to CASSAGGSYEQYF.

This clonotype has at least ten counts. J is TRBJ2-1 and V is TRBV3-1, with D unclear. The CDR3 totals 14 residues. Per the germline V gene, CDR1 is LGHDT and CDR2 is YNNKEL (reference sequence). V shed 4 bases and J shed 1 base, with 8 bases lying between them. CDR3 nucleotides: TGTGCCAGCAGCCGGACGGATTCCTACAATGAGCAGTTCTTC. It codes for CASSRTDSYNEQFF.